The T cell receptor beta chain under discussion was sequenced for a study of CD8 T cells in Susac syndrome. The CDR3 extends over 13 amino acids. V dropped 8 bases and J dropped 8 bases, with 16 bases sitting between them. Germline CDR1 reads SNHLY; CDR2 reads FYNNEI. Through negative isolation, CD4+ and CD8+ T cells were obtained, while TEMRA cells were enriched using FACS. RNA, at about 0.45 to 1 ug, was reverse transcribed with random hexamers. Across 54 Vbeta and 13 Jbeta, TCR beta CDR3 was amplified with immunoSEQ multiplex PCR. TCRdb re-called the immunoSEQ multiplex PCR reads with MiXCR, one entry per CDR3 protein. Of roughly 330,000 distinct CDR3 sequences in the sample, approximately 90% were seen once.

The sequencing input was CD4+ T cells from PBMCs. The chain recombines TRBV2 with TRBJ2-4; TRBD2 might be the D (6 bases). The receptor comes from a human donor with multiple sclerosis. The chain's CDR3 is CASRVGGWDIQYF. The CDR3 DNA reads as TGTGCCAGCCGCGTGGGAGGCTGGGACATTCAGTACTTC.